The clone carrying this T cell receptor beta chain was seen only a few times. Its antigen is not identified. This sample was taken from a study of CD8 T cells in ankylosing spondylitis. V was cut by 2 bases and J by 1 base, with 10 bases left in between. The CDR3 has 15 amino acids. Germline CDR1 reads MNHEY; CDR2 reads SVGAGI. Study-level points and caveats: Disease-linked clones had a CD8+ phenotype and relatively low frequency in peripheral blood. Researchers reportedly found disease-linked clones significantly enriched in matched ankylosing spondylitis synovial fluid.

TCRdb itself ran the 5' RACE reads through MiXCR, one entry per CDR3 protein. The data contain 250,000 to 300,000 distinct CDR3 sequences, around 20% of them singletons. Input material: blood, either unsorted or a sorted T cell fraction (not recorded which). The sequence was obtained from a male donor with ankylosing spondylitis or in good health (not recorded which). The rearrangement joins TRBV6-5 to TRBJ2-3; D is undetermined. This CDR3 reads CASSYVGHRTDTQYF. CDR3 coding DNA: TGTGCCAGCAGTTACGTGGGTCACCGCACAGATACGCAGTATTTT.